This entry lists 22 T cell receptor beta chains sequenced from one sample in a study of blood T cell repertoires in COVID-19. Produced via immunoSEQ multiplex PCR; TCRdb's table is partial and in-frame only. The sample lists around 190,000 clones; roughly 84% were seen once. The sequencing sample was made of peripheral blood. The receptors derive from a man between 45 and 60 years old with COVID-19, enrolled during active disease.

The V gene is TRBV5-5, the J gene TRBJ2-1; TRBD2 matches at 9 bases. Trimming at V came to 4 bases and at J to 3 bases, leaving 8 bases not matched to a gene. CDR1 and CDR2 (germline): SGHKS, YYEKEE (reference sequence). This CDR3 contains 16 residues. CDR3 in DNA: TGTGCCAGCAGCGACCAGGGACTAGCCGTCTACAATGAGCAGTTCTTC. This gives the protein CASSDQGLAVYNEQFF.

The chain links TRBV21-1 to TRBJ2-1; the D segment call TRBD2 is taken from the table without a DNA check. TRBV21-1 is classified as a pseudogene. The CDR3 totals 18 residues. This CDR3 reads CASSNGLAGFLSGNEQFF. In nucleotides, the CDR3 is TGTGCCAGCAGCAACGGACTAGCGGGATTTCTATCCGGCAATGAGCAGTTCTTC.

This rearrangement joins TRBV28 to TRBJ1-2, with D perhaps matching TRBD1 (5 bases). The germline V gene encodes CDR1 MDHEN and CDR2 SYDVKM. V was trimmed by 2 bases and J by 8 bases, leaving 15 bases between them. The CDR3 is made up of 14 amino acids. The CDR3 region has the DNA TGTGCCAGCAGTTTAGACAGCGCCTATCTGGGCTACACCTTC. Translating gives CASSLDSAYLGYTF.

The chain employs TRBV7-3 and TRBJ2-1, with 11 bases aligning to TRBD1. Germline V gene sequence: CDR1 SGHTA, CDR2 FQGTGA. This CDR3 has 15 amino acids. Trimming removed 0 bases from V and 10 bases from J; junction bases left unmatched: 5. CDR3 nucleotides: TGTGCCAGCAGCTTAACGGGACAGGGGGTTGGGGAGCAGTTCTTC. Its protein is CASSLTGQGVGEQFF.

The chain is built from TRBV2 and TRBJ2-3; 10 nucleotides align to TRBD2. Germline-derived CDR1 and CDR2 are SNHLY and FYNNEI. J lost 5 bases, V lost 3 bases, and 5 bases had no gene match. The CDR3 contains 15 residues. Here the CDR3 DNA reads TGTGCCAGCAGTGAGGAGCGGGGGGGCGGAGATACGCAGTATTTT. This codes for CASSEERGGGDTQYF. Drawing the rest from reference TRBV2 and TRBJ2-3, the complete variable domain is EPEVTQTPSHQVTQMGQEVILRCVPISNHLYFYWYRQILGQKVEFLVSFYNNEISEKSEIFDDQFSVERPDGSNFTLKIRSTKLEDSAMYFCASSEERGGGDTQYFGPGTRLTVL.

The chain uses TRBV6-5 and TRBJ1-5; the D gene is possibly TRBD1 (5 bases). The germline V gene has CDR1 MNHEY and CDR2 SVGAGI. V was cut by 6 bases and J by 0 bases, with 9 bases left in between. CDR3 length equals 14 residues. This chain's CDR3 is CASRQVDSNQPQHF. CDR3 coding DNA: TGTGCCAGCAGACAGGTCGATAGCAATCAGCCCCAGCATTTT.

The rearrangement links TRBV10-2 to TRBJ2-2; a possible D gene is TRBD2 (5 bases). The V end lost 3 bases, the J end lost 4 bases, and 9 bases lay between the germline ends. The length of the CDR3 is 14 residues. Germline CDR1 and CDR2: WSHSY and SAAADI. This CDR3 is CASSDLGSTGELFF. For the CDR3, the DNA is TGCGCCAGCAGTGACCTGGGGAGCACCGGGGAGCTGTTTTTT.

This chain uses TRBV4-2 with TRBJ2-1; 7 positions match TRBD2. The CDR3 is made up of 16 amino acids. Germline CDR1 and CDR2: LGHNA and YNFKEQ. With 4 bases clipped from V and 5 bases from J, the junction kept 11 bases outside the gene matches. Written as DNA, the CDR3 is TGTGCCAGCAGCCCCCGGGAGCGGGGTCCCCACAATGAGCAGTTCTTC. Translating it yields CASSPRERGPHNEQFF.

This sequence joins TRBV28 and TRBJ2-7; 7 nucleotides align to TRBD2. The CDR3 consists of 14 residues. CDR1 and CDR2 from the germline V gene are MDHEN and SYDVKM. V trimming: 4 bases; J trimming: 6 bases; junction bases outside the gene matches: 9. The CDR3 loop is CASSSAGRLAEQYF. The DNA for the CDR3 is TGTGCCAGCAGTTCAGCGGGACGCTTGGCCGAGCAGTACTTC.

The CDR3 spells CASSPRVTALEAFF. As DNA, the CDR3 is TGTGCCAGCTCACCACGAGTGACAGCTCTTGAAGCTTTCTTT. This chain connects TRBV18 to TRBJ1-1; a possible D gene is TRBD1 (5 bases). This CDR3 is built from 14 residues. The germline V gene has CDR1 KGHSH and CDR2 LQKENI. Between the trimmed V and J ends, which lost 1 base and 7 bases, there was a span of 13 bases.

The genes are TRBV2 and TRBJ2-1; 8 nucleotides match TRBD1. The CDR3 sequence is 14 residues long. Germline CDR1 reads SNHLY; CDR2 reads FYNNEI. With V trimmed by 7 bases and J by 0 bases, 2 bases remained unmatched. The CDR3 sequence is CASTTGGSYNEQFF. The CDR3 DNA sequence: TGTGCCAGCACCACAGGGGGCTCCTACAATGAGCAGTTCTTC.

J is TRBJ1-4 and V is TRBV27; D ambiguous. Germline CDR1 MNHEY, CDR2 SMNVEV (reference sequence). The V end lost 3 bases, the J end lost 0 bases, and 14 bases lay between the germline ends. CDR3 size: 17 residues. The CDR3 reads CASSFRPTFATNEKLFF. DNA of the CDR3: TGTGCCAGCAGTTTTCGCCCCACTTTCGCAACTAATGAAAAACTGTTTTTT.

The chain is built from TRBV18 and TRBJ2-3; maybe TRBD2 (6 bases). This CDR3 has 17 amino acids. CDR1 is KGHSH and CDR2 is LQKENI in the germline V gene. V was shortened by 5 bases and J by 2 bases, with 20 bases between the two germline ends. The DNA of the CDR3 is TGTGCCAGCTCAGCGGCGGGGACCCCGTTTTCCACAGATACGCAGTATTTT. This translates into CASSAAGTPFSTDTQYF.

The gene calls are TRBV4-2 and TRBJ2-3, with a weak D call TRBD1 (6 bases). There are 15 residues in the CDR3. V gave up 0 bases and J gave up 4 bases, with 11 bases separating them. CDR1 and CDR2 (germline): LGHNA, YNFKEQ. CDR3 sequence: CASSQDGRQADTQYF. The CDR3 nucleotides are TGTGCCAGCAGCCAAGATGGGAGACAGGCAGATACGCAGTATTTT.

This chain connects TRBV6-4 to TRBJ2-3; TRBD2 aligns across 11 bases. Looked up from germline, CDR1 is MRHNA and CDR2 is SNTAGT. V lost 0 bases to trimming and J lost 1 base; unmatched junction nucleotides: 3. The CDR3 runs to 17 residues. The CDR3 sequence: CASSDSSGGAGTDTQYF. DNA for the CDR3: TGTGCCAGCAGTGACTCTAGCGGGGGGGCCGGCACAGATACGCAGTATTTT.

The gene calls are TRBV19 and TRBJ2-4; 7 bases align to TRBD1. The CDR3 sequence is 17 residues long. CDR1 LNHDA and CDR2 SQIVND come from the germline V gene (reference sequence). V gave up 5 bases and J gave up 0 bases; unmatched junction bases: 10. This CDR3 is CASSPWDSPLAKNIQYF. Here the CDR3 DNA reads TGTGCCAGTAGTCCATGGGACAGTCCGCTAGCCAAAAACATTCAGTACTTC.

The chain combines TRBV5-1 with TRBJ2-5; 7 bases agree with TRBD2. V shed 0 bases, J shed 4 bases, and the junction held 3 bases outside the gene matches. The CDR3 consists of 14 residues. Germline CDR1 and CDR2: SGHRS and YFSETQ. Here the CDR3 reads CASSLVPGGETQYF. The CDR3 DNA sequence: TGCGCCAGCAGCTTGGTTCCGGGGGGAGAGACCCAGTACTTC.

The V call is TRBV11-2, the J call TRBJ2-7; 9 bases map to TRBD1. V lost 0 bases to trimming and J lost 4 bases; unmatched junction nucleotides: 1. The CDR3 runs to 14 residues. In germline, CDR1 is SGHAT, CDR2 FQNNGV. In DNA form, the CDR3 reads TGTGCCAGCAGCTTAGACGGACAGGGGTACGAGCAGTACTTC. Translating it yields CASSLDGQGYEQYF.

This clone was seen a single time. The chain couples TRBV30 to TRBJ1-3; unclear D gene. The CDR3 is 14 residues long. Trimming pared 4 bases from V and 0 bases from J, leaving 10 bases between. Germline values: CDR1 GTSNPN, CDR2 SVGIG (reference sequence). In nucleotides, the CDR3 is TGTGCCTGGAACGGACTTGGCTCTGGAAACACCATATATTTT. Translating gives CAWNGLGSGNTIYF.

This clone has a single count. CDR3 DNA sequence: TGTGCCAGGGCCGGGACTAGTCAGAATGAGCAGTTCTTC. Translated, it gives CARAGTSQNEQFF. J is TRBJ2-1 and V is TRBV2; the match to TRBD2 covers 8 bases. Trimming cost V 9 bases and J 7 bases; bases outside gene matches: 8. The CDR3 extends over 13 amino acids. CDR1 is SNHLY, CDR2 FYNNEI, per germline.

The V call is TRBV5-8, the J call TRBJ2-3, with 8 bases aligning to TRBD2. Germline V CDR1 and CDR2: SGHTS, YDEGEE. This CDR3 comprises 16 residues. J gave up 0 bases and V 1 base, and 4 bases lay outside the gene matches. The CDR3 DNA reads TGTGCCAGCAGCTTGTATACGGGAGGGAGCACAGATACGCAGTATTTT. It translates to CASSLYTGGSTDTQYF.

CDR3 bases: TGTGCCGGGCAACAGGGAAAGAACACTGAAGCTTTCTTT. Its translation is CAGQQGKNTEAFF. The gene calls are TRBV7-9 and TRBJ1-1; TRBD1 might be the D (6 bases). The CDR3 has 13 amino acids. V was clipped by 11 bases and J by 1 base, with 14 bases between them. Germline V lookup: CDR1 SEHNR, CDR2 FQNEAQ (reference sequence). Full variable domain (rest looked up from reference TRBV7-9 and TRBJ1-1): DTGVSQNPRHKITKRGQNVTFRCDPISEHNRLYWYRQTLGQGPEFLTYFQNEAQLEKSRLLSDRFSAERPKGSFSTLEIQRTEQGDSAMYLCAGQQGKNTEAFFGQGTRLTVV.